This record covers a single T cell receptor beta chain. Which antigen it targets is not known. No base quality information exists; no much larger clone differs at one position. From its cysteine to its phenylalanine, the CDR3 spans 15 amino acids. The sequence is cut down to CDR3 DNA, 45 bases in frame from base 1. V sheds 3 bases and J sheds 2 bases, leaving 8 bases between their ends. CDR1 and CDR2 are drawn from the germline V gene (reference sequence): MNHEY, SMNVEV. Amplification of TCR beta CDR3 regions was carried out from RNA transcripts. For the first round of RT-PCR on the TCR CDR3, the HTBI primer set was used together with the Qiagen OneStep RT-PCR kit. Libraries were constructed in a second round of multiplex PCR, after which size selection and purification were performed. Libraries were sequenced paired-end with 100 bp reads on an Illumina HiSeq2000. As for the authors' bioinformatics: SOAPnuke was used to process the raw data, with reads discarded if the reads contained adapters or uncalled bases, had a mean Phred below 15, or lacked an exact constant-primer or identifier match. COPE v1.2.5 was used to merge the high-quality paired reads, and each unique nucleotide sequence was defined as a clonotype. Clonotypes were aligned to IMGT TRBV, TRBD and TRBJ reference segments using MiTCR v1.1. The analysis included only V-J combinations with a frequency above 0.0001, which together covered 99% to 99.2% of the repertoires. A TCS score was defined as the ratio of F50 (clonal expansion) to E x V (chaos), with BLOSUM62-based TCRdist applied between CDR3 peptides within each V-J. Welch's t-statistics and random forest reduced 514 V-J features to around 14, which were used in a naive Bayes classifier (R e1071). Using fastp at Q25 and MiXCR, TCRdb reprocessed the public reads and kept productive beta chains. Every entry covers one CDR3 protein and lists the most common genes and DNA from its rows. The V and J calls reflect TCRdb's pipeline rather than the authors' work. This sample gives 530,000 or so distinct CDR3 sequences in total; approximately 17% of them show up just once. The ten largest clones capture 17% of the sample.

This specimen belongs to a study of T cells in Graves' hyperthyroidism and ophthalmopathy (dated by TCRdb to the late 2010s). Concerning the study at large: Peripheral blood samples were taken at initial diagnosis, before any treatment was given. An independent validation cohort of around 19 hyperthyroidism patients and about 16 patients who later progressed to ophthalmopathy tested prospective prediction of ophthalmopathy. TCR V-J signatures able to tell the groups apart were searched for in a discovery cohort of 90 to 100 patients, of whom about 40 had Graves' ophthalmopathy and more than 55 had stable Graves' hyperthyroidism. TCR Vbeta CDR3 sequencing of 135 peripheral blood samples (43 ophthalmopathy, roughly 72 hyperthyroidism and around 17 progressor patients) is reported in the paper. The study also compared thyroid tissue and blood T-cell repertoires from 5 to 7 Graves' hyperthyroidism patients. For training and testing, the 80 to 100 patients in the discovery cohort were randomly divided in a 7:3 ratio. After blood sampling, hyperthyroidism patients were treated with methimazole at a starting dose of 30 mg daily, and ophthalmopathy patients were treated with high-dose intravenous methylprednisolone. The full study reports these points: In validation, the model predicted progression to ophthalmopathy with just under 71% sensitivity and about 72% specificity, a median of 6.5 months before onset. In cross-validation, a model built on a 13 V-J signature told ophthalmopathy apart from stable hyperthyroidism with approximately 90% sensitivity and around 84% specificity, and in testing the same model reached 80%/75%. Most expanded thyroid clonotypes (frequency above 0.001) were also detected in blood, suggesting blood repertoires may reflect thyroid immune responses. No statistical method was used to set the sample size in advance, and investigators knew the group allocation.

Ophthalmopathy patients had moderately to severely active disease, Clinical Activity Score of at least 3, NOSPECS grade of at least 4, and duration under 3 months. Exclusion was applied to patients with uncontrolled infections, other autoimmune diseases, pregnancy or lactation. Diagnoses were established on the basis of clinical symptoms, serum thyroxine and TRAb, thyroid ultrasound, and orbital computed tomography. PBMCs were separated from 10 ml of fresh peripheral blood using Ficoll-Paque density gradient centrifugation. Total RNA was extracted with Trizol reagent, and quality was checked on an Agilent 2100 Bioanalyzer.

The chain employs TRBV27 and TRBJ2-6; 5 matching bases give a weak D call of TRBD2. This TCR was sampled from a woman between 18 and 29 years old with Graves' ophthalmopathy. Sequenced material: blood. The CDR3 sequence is CASSLHGAGANVLTF. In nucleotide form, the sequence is TGTGCCAGCAGTTTGCACGGGGCTGGGGCCAACGTCCTGACTTTC. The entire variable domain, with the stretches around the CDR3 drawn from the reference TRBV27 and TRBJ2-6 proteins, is EAQVTQNPRYLITVTGKKLTVTCSQNMNHEYMSWYRQDPGLGLRQIYYSMNVEVTDKGDVPEGYKVSRKEKRNFPLILESPSPNQTSLYFCASSLHGAGANVLTFGAGSRLTVL.